A selection of T cell receptor beta chains follows, all from one sample in a study of cytomegalovirus exposure and HLA in healthy donors. Assay: immunoSEQ multiplex PCR; the TCRdb copy retains only in-frame clones and omits some. The sample includes some 110,000 clones, roughly 9% of them seen just once. The sample was PBMCs. Receptors originate from a man aged 30 to 45 in good health and CMV-seronegative. CDR3s leave out the opening cysteine and the closing phenylalanine or tryptophan.

V | CDR3
TRBV5-5 | ASSLEVGKGRETQY
TRBV6-5 | ASSWGTGASYEQY
TRBV19 | ASSILGLAGGGNEQF
TRBV7-9 | ASSFGSEVNYGYT
TRBV7-4 | ASSARLAGVDYEQY
TRBV6-1 | ASARALSYNEQF
TRBV5-6 | ASSKGLVLTDTQY
TRBV6-5 | ASRPGGAHEQY
TRBV2 | ASSERVSNQPQH
TRBV7-9 | ASSPTDTNYGYT
TRBV6-1 | ASSDTGTGGASYT
TRBV30 | AWSGVGVGRGTDTQY
TRBV27 | ASTVRGLAGGLSYNEQF
TRBV2 | ASSVTLTPLYGYT
TRBV30 | AWSVIGLSYEQY
TRBV18 | ASSPPSGNYGYT
TRBV29-1 | SAREGRGEKLF
TRBV7-3 | ASSLGTSGGEGKTQY
TRBV7-9 | ASSSTDRGNEQF
TRBV2 | ASRGATNSGNTIY
TRBV6-5 | ASGQGREKLF
TRBV29-1 | SVEKESVGTEAF
TRBV5-4 | ASSLRGPPQY
TRBV2 | ASNGGTHGYT